This T cell receptor (beta chain) was profiled in a study of T cell responses to AZD1222 COVID-19 vaccine. Study conclusions and caveats: The study reported that nearly half of spike-specific TCRs target unmutated variant regions.

The CDR3 length is 16 residues. CDR1 is MDHEN, CDR2 SYDVKM, per germline. J was trimmed by 0 bases and V by 6 bases; bases with no gene match: 8. As to this clone: As yet, its antigen is unknown.

Clones were read by immunoSEQ multiplex PCR, and TCRdb kept only the in-frame ones, dropping some. The table includes nearly 90,000 clones, approximately 85% detected once. The sequence came from an adult in good health. The chain is built from TRBV28 and TRBJ1-1; 9 bases map to TRBD1. The sample here was peripheral blood, taken on day 0 of AZD1222 vaccination. CDR3 loop: CASSRGTGSMNTEAFF. The CDR3 coding sequence is TGTGCCAGCAGCCGTGGGACAGGGTCAATGAACACTGAAGCTTTCTTT.